This T cell receptor (beta chain) was retrieved from a study of beta chain features in type 1 diabetes. Study findings and constraints: A moderate, significant TCRB CDR3 shortening appeared in type 1 diabetes across four CD4+ subsets. When VDJ junctions were examined, type 1 diabetes patients showed fewer insertions and more deletions.

V was shortened by 4 bases and J by 3 bases, with 10 bases between the two germline ends. The CDR3 is made up of 14 amino acids. Germline CDR1 and CDR2: MDHEN and SYDVKM. This clone came up a few times. Its antigen is as yet unknown. The whole isolated RNA underwent reverse transcription, so sequencing captured expressed TCRB transcripts. Here immunoSEQ multiplex PCR was the method, and the copy in TCRdb shows in-frame clones only, minus some. Of 300,000 to 400,000 clones detected, over 9% appear once; the ten largest clones hold roughly 0.6%. On average, the one heparinised blood draw given by each donor was roughly 100 mL. Sorted populations all had greater than 98% purity.

Sample: central memory CD4+ T cells from blood. V is TRBV28 and J is TRBJ1-5; weak D call: TRBD1 (5 bases). This clonotype originated in a man aged 25-45 years with type 1 diabetes. This CDR3 is CASSSTAINQPQHF. For the CDR3, the DNA is TGTGCCAGCAGTTCGACAGCTATCAATCAGCCCCAGCATTTT.